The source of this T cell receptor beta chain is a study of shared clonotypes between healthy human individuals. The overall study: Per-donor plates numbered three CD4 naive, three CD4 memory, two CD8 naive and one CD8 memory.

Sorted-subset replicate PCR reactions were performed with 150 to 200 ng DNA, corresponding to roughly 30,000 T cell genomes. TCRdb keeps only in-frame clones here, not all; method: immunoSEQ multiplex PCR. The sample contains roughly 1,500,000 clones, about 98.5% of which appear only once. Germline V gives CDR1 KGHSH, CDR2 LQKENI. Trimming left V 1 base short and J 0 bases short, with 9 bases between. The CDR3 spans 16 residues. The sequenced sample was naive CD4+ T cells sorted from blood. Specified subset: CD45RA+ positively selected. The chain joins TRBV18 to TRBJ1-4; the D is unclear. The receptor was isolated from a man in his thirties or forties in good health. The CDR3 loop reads CASSPLKGATNEKLFF. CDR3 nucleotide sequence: TGTGCCAGCTCACCACTTAAAGGAGCAACTAATGAAAAACTGTTTTTT.